This T cell receptor beta chain derives from a study of glioma-infiltrating T cells (dated by TCRdb to the mid-2010s). General notes on the study: TCR alpha- and beta-chain repertoires were sequenced from glioma tissue, non-neoplastic brain tissue and matched peripheral blood mononuclear cells. Three low-grade glioma patients, about eight primary glioblastoma patients and three non-glioma patients contributing non-neoplastic brain tissue were included in the paired cohort. To measure divergence between tissue and blood T-cell populations, each tissue-infiltrating repertoire was compared with the peripheral blood repertoire of the same patient. General study outcomes and caveats: Very few CDR3 sequences were found to be shared between tissue and blood, and this scarcity was attributed to high CDR3 diversity and limited sampling. VJ-independent divergence between tissue and blood was lower than expected in non-neoplastic patients but higher than expected in all gliomas, particularly low-grade gliomas. Small numbers underpinned the group comparisons: eight or nine glioblastoma patients, three low-grade glioma patients and three non-neoplastic patients.

From its cysteine to its phenylalanine, the CDR3 spans 14 amino acids. Only the CDR3 part of the read is kept: 42 bases, read in frame from the first base. The germline V gene supplies CDR1 MNHNS and CDR2 SASEGT. The iRepertoire nested amplicon-rescue multiplex PCR (arm-PCR) platform was used to amplify TCR alpha and beta CDR3 regions from RNA. One-step reverse transcription and amplification used roughly 100-400 ng of tissue mRNA or PBMC total RNA as input. Following bead purification, Illumina adapters were added by a secondary multiplex PCR, and the libraries were gel-purified between 200 and 400 bp. Libraries carried internal 6-nucleotide barcodes used for demultiplexing. Sequencing of libraries was performed on an Illumina MiSeq with 2x220 or 2x250 nucleotide paired-end reads. In the original analysis: Paired reads were merged using FLASH 1.2.11 and aligned with BWA-MEM to the GRCh37 human genome, and TRA and TRB reads were then extracted. V and J assignment used an IMGT-derived reference of cassette sequences and CDR3 motifs that included pseudogenes. Reads were translated in three frames, and productive CDR3s were defined as those with a C...FGXG motif and no stop codons. Clonotypes were defined as unique combinations of V-J cassette pair and CDR3 amino acid sequence. Hamming distance filtering was applied to reads, with thresholds set by the sequence error rate of each sample in mapped regions. TCRdb reprocessed the public reads (quality trimming at Q25 with fastp, clone calling with MiXCR) and kept in-frame beta chains. All rows with the same CDR3 protein become a single entry with the most common DNA and genes. The V and J calls come from TCRdb's annotation, not from the publication. Present in this sample are fewer than 250,000 distinct CDR3 sequences, about 31% of which were seen just once. The ten top clones hold around 21% of the sample.

A single count supports this clonotype. The clone's antigen remains unknown. No base qualities exist here, and no much larger clone lies one base off it. A single read is weak support. What was sequenced was glioma tissue, nonneoplastic brain tissue, or PBMCs (not recorded which). Recombination linked TRBV6-1 to TRBJ2-5; the D segment is perhaps TRBD1 or TRBD2, each sharing 6 matched bases. TRBJ2-7 matches the DNA end more closely, so the J call is doubtful. The TCR was taken from a human donor with low-grade glioma or glioblastoma, undergoing nonglioma brain surgery, or in good health (not recorded which). The nucleotides are TGTGCCAGCAGTCCCCTAGGGGGGCCCTACGAGCAGTACTTC. This is translated as CASSPLGGPYEQYF.